This T cell receptor beta chain is from a study of blood T cell repertoires in COVID-19. Overall study: Sources were T cells, B-cell-depleted T cells, or PBMCs; the material itself was cDNA or gDNA.

Under the authors' procedure: Reference gene primer amplification yielded estimated nucleated cell counts. Libraries were prepared by immunoSEQ multiplex PCR; TCRdb keeps only in-frame clonotypes and omits some of them. The DNA was the basis for D and trimming; V, J and clone size are from that table. The data contain under 150,000 clones, approximately 88% of them singletons. The CDR3 is made up of 14 amino acids. The V end lost 5 bases, the J end lost 4 bases, and 14 bases lay between the germline ends. Germline-derived CDR1 and CDR2 are MNHEY and SVGAGI. The chain links TRBV6-5 to TRBJ1-1, with D maybe TRBD1 (6 bases). The receptor's source is a man aged 55 to 69 with acute or convalescent COVID-19. Material: peripheral blood. The CDR3 DNA reads as TGTGCCAGCAGTCGGACAGATGTGGGCACTGAAGCTTTCTTT. Translation: CASSRTDVGTEAFF.